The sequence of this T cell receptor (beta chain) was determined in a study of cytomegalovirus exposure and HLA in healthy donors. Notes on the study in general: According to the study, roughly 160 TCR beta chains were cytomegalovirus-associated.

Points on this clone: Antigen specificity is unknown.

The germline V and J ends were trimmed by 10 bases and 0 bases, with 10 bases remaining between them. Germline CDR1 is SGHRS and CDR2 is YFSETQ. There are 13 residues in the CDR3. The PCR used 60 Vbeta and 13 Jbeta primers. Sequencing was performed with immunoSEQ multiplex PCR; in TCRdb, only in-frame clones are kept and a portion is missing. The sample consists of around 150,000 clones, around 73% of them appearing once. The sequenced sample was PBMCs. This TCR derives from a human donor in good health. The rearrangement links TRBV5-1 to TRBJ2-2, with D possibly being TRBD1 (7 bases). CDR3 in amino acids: CACGTANTGELFF. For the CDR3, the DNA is TGCGCCTGCGGGACAGCGAACACCGGGGAGCTGTTTTTT.